These 5 T cell receptor beta chains share one sample of origin, sequenced in a study of beta chain features in type 1 diabetes. These receptors have no known antigen. Study-level results: TCRB CDR3s from Type 1 diabetes patients were moderately but significantly shorter in all four CD4+ subsets.

Investigators reverse transcribed all isolated RNA, so they sequenced expressed TCRB transcripts. Sequencing used immunoSEQ multiplex PCR; TCRdb keeps in-frame clones, though not all of them. The repertoire includes over 200,000 clones, roughly a tenth of them detected once, and around 0.017% sits in the top ten. The material sequenced was naive CD4+ T cells from blood. All receptors come from a man aged 25 to 40 with type 1 diabetes.

This clone was observed a single time. The chain couples TRBV6-5 to TRBJ2-3; a weak D match, TRBD2 (6 bases). The CDR3 consists of 15 residues. The germline V gene encodes CDR1 MNHEY and CDR2 SVGAGI. V lost 7 bases, J lost 2 bases, and 16 bases lay in between. CDR3 amino acids: CASTPGGASTDTQYF. CDR3 in DNA: TGTGCCAGCACCCCCGGAGGGGCCTCCACAGATACGCAGTATTTT.

The V and J genes are TRBV4-3 and TRBJ1-4; D gene uncertain. Germline V gene data show CDR1 as LGHNA and CDR2 as YSLEER. The CDR3 runs 13 residues. The ends were cut back, 3 bases at V and 7 bases at J, with 9 bases in the middle. The chain's CDR3 is CASSQAIGEKLFF. The CDR3 DNA reads as TGCGCCAGCAGCCAGGCAATTGGTGAAAAACTGTTTTTT.

The genes are TRBV4-3 and TRBJ1-1, with a weak D call TRBD1 (5 bases). This CDR3 is 17 amino acids long. Trimming left V 0 bases short and J 5 bases short, with 19 bases between. Germline V gene sequence: CDR1 LGHNA, CDR2 YSLEER. The CDR3 bases are TGCGCCAGCAGCCAAGATCTTGGCCGGGGGAAAGGGACTGAAGCTTTCTTT. It specifies CASSQDLGRGKGTEAFF.

The chain couples TRBV4-2 to TRBJ2-1; D unclear. Germline V gene sequence: CDR1 LGHNA, CDR2 YNFKEQ. V lost 0 bases and J lost 7, with 10 bases in between. The CDR3 has 14 amino acids. The CDR3 region has the DNA TGTGCCAGCAGCCAAGAAGACTCACTAAATGAGCAGTTCTTC. Its translation: CASSQEDSLNEQFF.

Only a few counts were recorded for this clone. This chain links TRBV28 with TRBJ1-2; D perhaps matches TRBD1 (6 bases). Germline V gene data show CDR1 as MDHEN and CDR2 as SYDVKM. Trimming took off 5 bases at V and 4 bases at J, with 14 bases between the two ends. The CDR3 spans 14 residues. CDR3 in DNA: TGTGCCAGCAGTCCCGCGGGGGGCCTCTATGGCTACACCTTC. Translation: CASSPAGGLYGYTF.